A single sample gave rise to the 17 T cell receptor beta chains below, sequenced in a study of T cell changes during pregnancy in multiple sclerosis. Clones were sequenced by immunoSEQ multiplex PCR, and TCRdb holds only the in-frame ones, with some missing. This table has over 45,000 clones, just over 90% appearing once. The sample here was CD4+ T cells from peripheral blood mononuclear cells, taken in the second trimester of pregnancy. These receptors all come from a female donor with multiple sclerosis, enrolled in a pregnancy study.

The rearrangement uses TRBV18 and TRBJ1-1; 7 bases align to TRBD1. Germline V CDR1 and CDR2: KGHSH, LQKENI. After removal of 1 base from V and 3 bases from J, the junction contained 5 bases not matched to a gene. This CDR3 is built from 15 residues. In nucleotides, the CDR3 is TGTGCCAGCTCACCACGGGTTACAGGGGACACTGAAGCTTTCTTT. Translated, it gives CASSPRVTGDTEAFF.

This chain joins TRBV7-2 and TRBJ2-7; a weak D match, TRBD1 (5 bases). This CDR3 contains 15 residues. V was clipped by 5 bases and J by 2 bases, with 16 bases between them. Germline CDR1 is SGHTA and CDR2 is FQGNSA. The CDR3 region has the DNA TGTGCCAGCAGCCGCCGGGCAGGGTCCGCCTACGAGCAGTACTTC. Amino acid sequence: CASSRRAGSAYEQYF.

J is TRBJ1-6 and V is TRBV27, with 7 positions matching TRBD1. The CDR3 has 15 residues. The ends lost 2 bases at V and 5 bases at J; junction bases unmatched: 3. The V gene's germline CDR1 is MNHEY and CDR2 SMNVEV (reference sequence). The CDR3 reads CASSLRGTDNSPLHF. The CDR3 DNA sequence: TGTGCCAGCAGTTTACGCGGGACAGATAATTCACCCCTCCACTTT.

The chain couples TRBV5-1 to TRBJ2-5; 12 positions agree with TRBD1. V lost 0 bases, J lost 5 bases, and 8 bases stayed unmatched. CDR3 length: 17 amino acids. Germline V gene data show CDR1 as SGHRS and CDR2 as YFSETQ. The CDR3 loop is CASSLEGQGAPGETQYF. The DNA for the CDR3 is TGCGCCAGCAGCTTGGAGGGACAGGGGGCCCCAGGGGAGACCCAGTACTTC.

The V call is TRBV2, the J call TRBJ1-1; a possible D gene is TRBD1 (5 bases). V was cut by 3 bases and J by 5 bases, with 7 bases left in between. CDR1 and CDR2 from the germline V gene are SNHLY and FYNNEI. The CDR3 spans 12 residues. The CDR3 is CASSEQGTEAFF. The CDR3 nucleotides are TGTGCCAGCAGTGAGCAGGGTACTGAAGCTTTCTTT.

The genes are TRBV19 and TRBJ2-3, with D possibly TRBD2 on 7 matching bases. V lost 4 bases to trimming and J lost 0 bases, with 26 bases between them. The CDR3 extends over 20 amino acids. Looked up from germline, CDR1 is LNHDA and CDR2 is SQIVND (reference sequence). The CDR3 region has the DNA TGTGCCAGTAGTAGGGTCGGCGGGGGCGCGAATCCGCCTAGCACAGATACGCAGTATTTT. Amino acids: CASSRVGGGANPPSTDTQYF.

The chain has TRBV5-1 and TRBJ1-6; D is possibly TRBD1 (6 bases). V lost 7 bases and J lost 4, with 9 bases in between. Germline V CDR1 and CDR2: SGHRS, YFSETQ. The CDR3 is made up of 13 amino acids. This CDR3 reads CASRTDYNSPLHF. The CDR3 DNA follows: TGCGCCAGCCGGACAGATTATAATTCACCCCTCCACTTT. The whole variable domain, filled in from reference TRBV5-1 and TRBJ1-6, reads KAGVTQTPRYLIKTRGQQVTLSCSPISGHRSVSWYQQTPGQGLQFLFEYFSETQRNKGNFPGRFSGRQFSNSRSEMNVSTLELGDSALYLCASRTDYNSPLHFGNGTRLTVT.

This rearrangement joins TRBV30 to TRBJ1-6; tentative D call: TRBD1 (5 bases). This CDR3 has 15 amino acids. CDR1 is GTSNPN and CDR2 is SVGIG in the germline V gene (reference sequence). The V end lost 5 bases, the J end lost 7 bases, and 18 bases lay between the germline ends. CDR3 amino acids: CAWLGGVSSNSPLHF. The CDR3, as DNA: TGTGCCTGGCTCGGGGGGGTGAGTAGCAATTCACCCCTCCACTTT.

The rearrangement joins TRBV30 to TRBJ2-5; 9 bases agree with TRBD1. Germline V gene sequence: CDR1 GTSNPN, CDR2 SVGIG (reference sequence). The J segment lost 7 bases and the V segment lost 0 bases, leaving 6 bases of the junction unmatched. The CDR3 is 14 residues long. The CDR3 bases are TGTGCCTGGAGTGTGTTGGGACAGGGTGTGACCCAGTACTTC. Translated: CAWSVLGQGVTQYF.

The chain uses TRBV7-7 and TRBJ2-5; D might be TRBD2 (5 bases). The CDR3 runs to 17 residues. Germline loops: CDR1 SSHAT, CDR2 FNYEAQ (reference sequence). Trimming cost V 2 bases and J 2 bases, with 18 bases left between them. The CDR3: CASSLLLPGSEQETQYF. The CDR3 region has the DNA TGTGCCAGCAGCTTACTTCTGCCGGGGTCCGAACAAGAGACCCAGTACTTC.

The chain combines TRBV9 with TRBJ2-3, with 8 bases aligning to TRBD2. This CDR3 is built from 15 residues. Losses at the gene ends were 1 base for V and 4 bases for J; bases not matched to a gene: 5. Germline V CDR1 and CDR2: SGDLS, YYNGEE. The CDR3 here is CASSVKAGVPDTQYF. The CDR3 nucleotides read TGTGCCAGCAGCGTAAAAGCGGGAGTTCCAGATACGCAGTATTTT. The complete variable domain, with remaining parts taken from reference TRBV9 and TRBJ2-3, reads DSGVTQTPKHLITATGQRVTLRCSPRSGDLSVYWYQQSLDQGLQFLIQYYNGEERAKGNILERFSAQQFPDLHSELNLSSLELGDSALYFCASSVKAGVPDTQYFGPGTRLTVL.

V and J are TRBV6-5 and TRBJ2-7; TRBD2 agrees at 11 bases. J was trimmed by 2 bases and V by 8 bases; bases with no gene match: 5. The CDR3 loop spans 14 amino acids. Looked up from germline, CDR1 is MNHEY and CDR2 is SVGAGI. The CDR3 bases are TGTGCCAGCCGAAGACTAGCGGGGCCCTACGAGCAGTACTTC. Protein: CASRRLAGPYEQYF.

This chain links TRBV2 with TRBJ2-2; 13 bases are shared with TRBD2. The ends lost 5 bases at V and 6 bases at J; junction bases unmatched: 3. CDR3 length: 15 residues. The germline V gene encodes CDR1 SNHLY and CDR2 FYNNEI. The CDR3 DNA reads TGTGCCAGCAGTAACGGACTAGCGGGGGCCGGGGAGCTGTTTTTT. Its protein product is CASSNGLAGAGELFF.

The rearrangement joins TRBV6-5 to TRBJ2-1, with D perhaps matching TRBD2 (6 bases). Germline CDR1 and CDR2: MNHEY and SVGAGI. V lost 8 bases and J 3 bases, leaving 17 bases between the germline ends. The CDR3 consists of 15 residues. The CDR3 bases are TGTGCCAGCCACTCGCGGGGTGTTAACTACAATGAGCAGTTCTTC. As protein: CASHSRGVNYNEQFF.

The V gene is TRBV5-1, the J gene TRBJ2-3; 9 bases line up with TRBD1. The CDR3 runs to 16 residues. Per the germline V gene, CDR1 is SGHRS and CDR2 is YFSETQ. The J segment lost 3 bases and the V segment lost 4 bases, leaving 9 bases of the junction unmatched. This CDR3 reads CASSKRMGQGTDTQYF. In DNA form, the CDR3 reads TGCGCCAGCAGCAAAAGGATGGGACAGGGTACAGATACGCAGTATTTT.

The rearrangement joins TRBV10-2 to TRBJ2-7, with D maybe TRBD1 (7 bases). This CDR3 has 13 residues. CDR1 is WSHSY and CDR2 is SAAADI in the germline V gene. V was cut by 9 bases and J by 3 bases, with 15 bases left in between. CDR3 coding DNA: TGCGCCAGTGGGAGCAGGGGGGACTACGAGCAGTACTTC. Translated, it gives CASGSRGDYEQYF.

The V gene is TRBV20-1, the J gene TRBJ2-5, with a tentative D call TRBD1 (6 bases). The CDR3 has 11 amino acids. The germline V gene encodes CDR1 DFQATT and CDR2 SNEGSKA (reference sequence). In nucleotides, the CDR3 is TGCGGAGGACAGTTACAAGAGACCCAGTACTTC. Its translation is CGGQLQETQYF.